This TCR beta chain was captured by sequencing in a study of persistence of HIV-infected CD4 T cells. Study conclusions and caveats: Degenerate expanded CDR3beta sequences were enriched among CMV- and Gag-responding cells.

The libraries were made with immunoSEQ version 4 in survey mode. Some clones are missing from TCRdb's copy, which holds only in-frame ones; the method was immunoSEQ multiplex PCR. The repertoire has about 32,000 clones, around four fifths of them found once; the top ten carry 15% to 20%. To note about this clone: Its specificity is unknown.

Germline loops: CDR1 MNHEY, CDR2 SMNVEV (reference sequence). V trimming: 0 bases; J trimming: 1 base; junction bases outside the gene matches: 2. This CDR3 has 15 amino acids. An overlapping HIV-1 Gag peptide pool stimulated these cells at approximately 0.91 ug/peptide/mL. Sorted nonresponding memory CD4+ T cells were CD40L-negative, CD69-negative, CD45RO-high. Stimulated PBMCs had first been depleted of CD8+ T cells. The chain is built from TRBV27 and TRBJ1-1; TRBD1 agrees at 7 bases. The sample was CD4+ T cells sorted from PBMCs after roughly 20-hour stimulation, taken from a patient who received antiretroviral therapy. This sequence originates from an adult woman with HIV who was CMV-seropositive. The CDR3 is CASSLSGTANTEAFF. The CDR3 DNA reads as TGTGCCAGCAGTTTATCTGGGACAGCGAACACTGAAGCTTTCTTT.